This T cell receptor beta chain appears in the sequencing data of a study of T-cell reconstitution after alpha-beta-depleted transplantation in children. Germline-derived CDR1 and CDR2 are DFQATT and SNEGSKA (reference sequence). Trimming took 4 bases from V and 0 from J, leaving 13 bases between them. The length of the CDR3 is 14 residues. Molecular barcoding with unique molecular identifiers was used for the TCRbeta library. TCRdb processed the PCR reads anew with MiXCR; each CDR3 protein has one entry. The data contain roughly 200,000 distinct CDR3 sequences, approximately 10% of them seen just once; the ten biggest clones take up over 5.5%.

The chain has TRBV20-1 and TRBJ2-7; a possible D gene is TRBD2 (5 bases). The source of this sequence is a human donor who donated a stem cell graft to a child with acute lymphoblastic leukemia. The sequencing used PBMCs from the stem cell graft donor, collected from the stem cell graft. The CDR3 DNA is TGCAGTGCTATAGCGCCCCGCGCCTCCTACGAGCAGTACTTC. Translating it yields CSAIAPRASYEQYF.